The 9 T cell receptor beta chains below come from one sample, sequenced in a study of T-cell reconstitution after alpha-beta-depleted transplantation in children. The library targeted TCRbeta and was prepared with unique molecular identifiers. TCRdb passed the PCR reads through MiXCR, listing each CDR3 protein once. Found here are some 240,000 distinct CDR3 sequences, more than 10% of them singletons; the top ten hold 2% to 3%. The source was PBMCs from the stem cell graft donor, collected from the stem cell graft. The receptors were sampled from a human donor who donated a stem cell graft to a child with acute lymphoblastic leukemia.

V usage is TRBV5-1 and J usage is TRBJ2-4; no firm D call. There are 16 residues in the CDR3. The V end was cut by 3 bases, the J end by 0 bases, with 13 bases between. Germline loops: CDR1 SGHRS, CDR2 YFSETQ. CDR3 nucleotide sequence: TGCGCCAGCAGCTCCACAGAAGACCTAGCCAAAAACATTCAGTACTTC. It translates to CASSSTEDLAKNIQYF.

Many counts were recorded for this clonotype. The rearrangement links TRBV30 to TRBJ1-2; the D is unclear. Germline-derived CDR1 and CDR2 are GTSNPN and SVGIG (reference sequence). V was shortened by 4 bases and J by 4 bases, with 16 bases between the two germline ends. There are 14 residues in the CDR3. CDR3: CAWNSPNGFYGYTF. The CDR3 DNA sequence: TGTGCCTGGAACTCCCCCAATGGGTTCTATGGCTACACCTTC.

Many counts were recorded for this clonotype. CDR3 in DNA: TGCAGCTTCTGGAAGGTAGAGCAGTTCTTC. It yields the protein CSFWKVEQFF. The V gene is TRBV29-1, the J gene TRBJ2-1; D not resolved. V was cut by 8 bases and J by 10 bases, with 12 bases left in between. CDR1 and CDR2 (germline): SQVTM, ANQGSEA. The CDR3 loop spans 10 amino acids.

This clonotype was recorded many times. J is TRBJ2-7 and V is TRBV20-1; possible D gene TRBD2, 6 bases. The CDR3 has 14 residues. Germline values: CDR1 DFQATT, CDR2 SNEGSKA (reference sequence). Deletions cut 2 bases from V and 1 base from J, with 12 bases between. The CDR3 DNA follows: TGCAGTGCTAGAAATTCGGCGGGGTCCTACGAGCAGTACTTC. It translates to CSARNSAGSYEQYF.

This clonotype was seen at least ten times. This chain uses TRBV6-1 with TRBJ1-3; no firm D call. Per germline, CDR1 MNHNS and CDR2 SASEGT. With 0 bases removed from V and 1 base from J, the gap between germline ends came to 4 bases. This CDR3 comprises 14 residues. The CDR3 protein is CASSEAVSGNTIYF. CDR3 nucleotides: TGTGCCAGCAGTGAAGCGGTATCTGGAAACACCATATATTTT.

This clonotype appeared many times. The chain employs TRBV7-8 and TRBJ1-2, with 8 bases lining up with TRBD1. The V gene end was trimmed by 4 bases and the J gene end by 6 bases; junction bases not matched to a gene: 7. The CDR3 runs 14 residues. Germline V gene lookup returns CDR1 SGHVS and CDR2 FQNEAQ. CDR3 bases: TGTGCCAGCAGCTCAAAAATGACAGGGGATGGCTACACCTTC. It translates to CASSSKMTGDGYTF.

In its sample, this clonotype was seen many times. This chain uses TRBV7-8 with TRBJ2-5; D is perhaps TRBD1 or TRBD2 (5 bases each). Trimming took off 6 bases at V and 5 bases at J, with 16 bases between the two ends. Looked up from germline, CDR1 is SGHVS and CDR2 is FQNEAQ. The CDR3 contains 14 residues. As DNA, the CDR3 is TGTGCCAGCAGTAAGAACGGGGCAAGGGAGACCCAGTACTTC. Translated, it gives CASSKNGARETQYF.

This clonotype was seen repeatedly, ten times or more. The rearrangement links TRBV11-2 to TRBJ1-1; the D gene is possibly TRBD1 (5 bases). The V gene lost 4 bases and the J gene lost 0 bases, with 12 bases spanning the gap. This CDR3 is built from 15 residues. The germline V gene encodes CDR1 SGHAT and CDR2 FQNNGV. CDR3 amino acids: CASSSKWGMNTEAFF. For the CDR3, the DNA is TGTGCCAGCAGCTCTAAATGGGGCATGAACACTGAAGCTTTCTTT.

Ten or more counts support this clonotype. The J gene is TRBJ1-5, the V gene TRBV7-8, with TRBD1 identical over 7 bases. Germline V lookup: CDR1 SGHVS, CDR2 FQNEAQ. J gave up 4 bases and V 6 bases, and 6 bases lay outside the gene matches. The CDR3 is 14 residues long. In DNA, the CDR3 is TGTGCCAGCAGTCAAGACAGGGAGAATCAGCCCCAGCATTTT. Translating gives CASSQDRENQPQHF. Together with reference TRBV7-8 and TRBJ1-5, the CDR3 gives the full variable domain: GAGVSQSPRYKVAKRGQDVALRCDPISGHVSLFWYQQALGQGPEFLTYFQNEAQLDKSGLPSDRFFAERPEGSVSTLKIQRTQQEDSAVYLCASSQDRENQPQHFGDGTRLSIL.